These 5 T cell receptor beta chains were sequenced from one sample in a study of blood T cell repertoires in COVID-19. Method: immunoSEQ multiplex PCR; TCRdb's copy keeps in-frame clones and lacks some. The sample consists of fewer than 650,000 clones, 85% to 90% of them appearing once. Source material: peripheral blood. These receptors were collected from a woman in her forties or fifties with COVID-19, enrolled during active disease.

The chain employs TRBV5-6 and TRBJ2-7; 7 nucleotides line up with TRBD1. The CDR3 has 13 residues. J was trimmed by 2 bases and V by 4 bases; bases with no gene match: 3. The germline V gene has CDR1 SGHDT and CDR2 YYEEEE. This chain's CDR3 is CASSDGTAYEQYF. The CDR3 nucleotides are TGTGCCAGCAGCGACGGGACAGCCTACGAGCAGTACTTC.

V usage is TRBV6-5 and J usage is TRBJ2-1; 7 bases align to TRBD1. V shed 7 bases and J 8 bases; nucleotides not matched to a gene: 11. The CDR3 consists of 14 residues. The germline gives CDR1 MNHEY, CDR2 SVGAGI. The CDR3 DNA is TGTGCCAGCACCTTTGGACAGGACATCGATGAGCAGTTCTTC. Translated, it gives CASTFGQDIDEQFF.

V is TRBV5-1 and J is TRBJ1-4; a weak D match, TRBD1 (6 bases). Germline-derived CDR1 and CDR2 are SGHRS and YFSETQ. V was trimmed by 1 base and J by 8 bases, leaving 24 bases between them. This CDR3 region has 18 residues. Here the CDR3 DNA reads TGCGCCAGCAGCTTGTCCAGGGGCAGTAGAGGGTTTAAAGAAAAACTGTTTTTT. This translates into CASSLSRGSRGFKEKLFF.

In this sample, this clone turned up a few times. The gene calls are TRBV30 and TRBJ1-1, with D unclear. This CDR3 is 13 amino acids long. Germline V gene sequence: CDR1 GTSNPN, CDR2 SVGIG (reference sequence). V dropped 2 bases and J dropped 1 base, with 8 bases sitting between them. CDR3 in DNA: TGTGCCTGGAGTTACGGCGGGAACACTGAAGCTTTCTTT. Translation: CAWSYGGNTEAFF.

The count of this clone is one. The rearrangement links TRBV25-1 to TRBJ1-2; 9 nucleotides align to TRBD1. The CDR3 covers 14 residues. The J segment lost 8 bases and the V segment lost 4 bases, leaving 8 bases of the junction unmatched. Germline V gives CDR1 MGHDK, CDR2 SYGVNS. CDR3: CASSAHRGREGYTF. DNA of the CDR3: TGTGCCAGCAGTGCCCACAGGGGGCGAGAGGGCTACACCTTC.